This TCR beta chain was obtained from a study of blood T cell repertoires in COVID-19. Authors' processing steps: Reference gene primer amplification gave nucleated cell count estimates. Here immunoSEQ multiplex PCR was the method, and the copy in TCRdb shows in-frame clones only, minus some. V and J calls and clone size are given by that table; D and trimming were obtained from the DNA. The data show 25,000 or so clones, 86% seen once. Germline assignment: CDR1 ENHRY and CDR2 SYGVKD. CDR3 length: 14 amino acids. V dropped 0 bases and J dropped 4 bases, with 9 bases sitting between them. The rearrangement uses TRBV10-3 and TRBJ1-2; D is undetermined. The sample taken for sequencing was peripheral blood. The TCR sequence derives from an elderly woman with active or convalescent COVID-19. The CDR3: CAISESTLSYGYTF. The CDR3 DNA follows: TGTGCCATCAGTGAGTCGACTCTCTCCTATGGCTACACCTTC.